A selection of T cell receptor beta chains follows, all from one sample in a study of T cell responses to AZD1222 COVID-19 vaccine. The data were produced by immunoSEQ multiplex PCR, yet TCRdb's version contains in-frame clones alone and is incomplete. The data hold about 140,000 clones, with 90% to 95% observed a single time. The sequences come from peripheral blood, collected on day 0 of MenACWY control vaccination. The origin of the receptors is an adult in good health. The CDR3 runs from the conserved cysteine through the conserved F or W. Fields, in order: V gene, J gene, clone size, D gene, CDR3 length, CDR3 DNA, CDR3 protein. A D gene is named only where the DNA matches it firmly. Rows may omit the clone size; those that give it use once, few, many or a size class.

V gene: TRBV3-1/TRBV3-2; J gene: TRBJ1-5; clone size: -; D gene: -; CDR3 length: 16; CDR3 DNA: TGTGCCAGCAGCCAAGGAAGCAGTACTAGCAATCAGCCCCAGCATTTT; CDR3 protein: CASSQGSSTSNQPQHF
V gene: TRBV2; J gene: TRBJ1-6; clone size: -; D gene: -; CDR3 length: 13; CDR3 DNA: TGTGCCAGCGGAAGGGGTTCGGAATCACCCCTCCACTTT; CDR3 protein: CASGRGSESPLHF
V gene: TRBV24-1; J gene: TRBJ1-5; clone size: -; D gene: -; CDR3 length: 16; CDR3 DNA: TGTGCCACCAGTGATTTGGGAGACGGACCTAATCAGCCCCAGCATTTT; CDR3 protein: CATSDLGDGPNQPQHF
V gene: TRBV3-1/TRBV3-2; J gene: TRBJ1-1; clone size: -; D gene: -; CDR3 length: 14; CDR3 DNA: TGTGCCAGCAGCCAAACGGCGAGCTGGACTGAAGCTTTCTTT; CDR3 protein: CASSQTASWTEAFF
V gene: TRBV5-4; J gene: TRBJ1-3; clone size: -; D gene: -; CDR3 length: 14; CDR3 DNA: TGTGCCAGCAGCTTTCCCCTCTCTGGAAACACCATATATTTT; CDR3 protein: CASSFPLSGNTIYF
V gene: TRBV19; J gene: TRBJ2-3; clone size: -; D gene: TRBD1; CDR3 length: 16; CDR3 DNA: TGTGCCAGTACCGATTTGGGGACAGATCCCGGGTCTACGCAGTATTTT; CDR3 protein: CASTDLGTDPGSTQYF
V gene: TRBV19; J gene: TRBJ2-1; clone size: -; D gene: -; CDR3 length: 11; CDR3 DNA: TGTGCCAGTAGTACTAAGTATGAGCAGTTCTTC; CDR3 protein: CASSTKYEQFF
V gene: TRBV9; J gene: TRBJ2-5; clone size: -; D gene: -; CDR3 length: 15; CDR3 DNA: TGTGCCAGCAGCGTAGCTAGCGCCTACCAAGAGACCCAGTACTTC; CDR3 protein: CASSVASAYQETQYF
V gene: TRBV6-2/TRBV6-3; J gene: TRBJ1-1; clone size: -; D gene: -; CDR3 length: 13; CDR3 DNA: TGTGCCAGCAGTTACGCAGCGAACACTGAAGCTTTCTTT; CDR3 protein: CASSYAANTEAFF
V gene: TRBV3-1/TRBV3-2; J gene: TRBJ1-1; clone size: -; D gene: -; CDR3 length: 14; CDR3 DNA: TGTGCCAGCAGCCAAATGGCCGTGGGCACTGAAGCTTTCTTT; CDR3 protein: CASSQMAVGTEAFF
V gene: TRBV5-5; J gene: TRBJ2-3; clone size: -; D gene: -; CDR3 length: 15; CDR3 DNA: TGTGCCAGCAGCTTGGTTGGCGGGAGCACAGATACGCAGTATTTT; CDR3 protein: CASSLVGGSTDTQYF
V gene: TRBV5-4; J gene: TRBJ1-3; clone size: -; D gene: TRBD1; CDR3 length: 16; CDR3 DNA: TGTGCCAGCAGCTCAAGGACAGGCTACTCTGGAAACACCATATATTTT; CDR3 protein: CASSSRTGYSGNTIYF
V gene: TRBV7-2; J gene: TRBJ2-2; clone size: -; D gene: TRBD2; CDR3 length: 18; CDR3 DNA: TGTGCCAGCAGCTTAACCTTGCAGCGGGGGGCTCTAAGCGGGGAGCTGTTTTTT; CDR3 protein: CASSLTLQRGALSGELFF
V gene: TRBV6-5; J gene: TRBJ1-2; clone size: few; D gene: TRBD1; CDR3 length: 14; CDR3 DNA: TGTGCCAGCAGCCCGGGACAGGGGGTATTTGGCTACACCTTC; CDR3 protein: CASSPGQGVFGYTF
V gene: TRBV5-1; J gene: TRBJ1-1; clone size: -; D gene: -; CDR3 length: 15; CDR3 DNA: TGCGCCAGCAGCTTGGTGGGGGTTGATGGAACTGAAGCTTTCTTT; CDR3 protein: CASSLVGVDGTEAFF
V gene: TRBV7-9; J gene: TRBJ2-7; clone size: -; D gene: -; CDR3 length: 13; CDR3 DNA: TGTGCCAGCAGCTTAGCACGCTCCTACGAGCAGTACTTC; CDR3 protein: CASSLARSYEQYF
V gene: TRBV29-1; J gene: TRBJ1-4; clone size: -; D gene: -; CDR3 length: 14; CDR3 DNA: TGCAGCGTGGGGGACCGCGCAACTAATGAAAAACTGTTTTTT; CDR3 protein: CSVGDRATNEKLFF
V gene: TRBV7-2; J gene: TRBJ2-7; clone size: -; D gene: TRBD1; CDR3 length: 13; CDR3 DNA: TGTGCCAGCAGCTTACGACAGGGCTACGAGCAGTACTTC; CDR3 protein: CASSLRQGYEQYF
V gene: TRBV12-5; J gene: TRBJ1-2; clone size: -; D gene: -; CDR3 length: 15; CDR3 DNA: TGTGCTAGTGGTTTGGTACCGGGCAGGGGACTTGGCTACACCTTC; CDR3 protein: CASGLVPGRGLGYTF
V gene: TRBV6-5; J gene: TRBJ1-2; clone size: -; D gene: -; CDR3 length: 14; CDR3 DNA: TGTGCCAGCAGTTCGGGACGTAAGAACTATGGCTACACCTTC; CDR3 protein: CASSSGRKNYGYTF
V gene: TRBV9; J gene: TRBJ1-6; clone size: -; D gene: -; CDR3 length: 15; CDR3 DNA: TGTGCCAGCAGCCCAGGGGCACAGGGTACTTCACCCCTCCACTTT; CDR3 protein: CASSPGAQGTSPLHF
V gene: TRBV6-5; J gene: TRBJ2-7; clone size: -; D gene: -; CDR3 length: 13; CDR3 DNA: TGTGCCAGCAGCCGGGACCACTCCTACGAGCAGTACTTC; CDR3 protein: CASSRDHSYEQYF
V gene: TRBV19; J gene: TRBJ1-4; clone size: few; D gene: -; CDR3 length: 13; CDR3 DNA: TGTGCCAGTAGTATCGGACTGAATGAAAAACTGTTTTTT; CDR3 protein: CASSIGLNEKLFF
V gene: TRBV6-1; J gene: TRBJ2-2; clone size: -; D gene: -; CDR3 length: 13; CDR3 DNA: TGTGCCAGCAGTGAGTGGGGCGGCGGGGAGCTGTTTTTT; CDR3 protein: CASSEWGGGELFF
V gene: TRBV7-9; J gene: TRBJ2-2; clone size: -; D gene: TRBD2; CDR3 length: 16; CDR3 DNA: TGTGCCAGCATCCGAAGCGGGGGGACCAGCACCGGGGAGCTGTTTTTT; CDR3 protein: CASIRSGGTSTGELFF
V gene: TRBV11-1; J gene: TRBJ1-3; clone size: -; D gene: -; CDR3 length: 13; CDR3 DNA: TGTGCCAGCAGCTCACCATATGGAAACACCATATATTTT; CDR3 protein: CASSSPYGNTIYF
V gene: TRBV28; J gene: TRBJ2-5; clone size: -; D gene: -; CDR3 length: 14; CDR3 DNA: TGTGCCAGCAGCCAGTACAGGTTTCAAGAGACCCAGTACTTC; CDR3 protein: CASSQYRFQETQYF
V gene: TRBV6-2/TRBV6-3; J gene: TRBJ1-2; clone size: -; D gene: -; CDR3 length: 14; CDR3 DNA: TGTGCCAGCAGTTACAGCGAATCTAACTATGGCTACACCTTC; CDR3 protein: CASSYSESNYGYTF
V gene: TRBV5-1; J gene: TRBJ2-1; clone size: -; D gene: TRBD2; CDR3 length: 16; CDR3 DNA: TGCGCCAGCAGCTTTGGACTAGCGGGATCCTACAATGAGCAGTTCTTC; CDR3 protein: CASSFGLAGSYNEQFF
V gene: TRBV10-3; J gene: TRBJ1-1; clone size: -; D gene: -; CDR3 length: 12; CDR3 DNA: TGTGCCATCAGCGAACCCGCTGGGCAAGCTTTCTTT; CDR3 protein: CAISEPAGQAFF
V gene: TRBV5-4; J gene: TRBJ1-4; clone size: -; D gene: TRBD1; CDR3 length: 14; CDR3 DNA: TGTGCCAGCAGCCCGGACAGGGTGAATGAAAAACTGTTTTTT; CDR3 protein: CASSPDRVNEKLFF
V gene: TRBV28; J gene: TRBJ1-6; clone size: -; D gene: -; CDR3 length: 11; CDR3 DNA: TGTGCCAGCAGTTTACATTCACCCCTCCACTTT; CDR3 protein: CASSLHSPLHF
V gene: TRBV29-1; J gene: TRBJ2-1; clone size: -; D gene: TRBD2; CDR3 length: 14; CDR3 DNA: TGCAGCGGGGAGCGGGGGAGCTCCTACAATGAGCAGTTCTTC; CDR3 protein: CSGERGSSYNEQFF
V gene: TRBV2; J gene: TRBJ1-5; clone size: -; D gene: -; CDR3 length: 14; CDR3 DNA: TGTGCCAGCAACGCGGAGAGTACAGATCAGCCCCAGCATTTT; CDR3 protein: CASNAESTDQPQHF
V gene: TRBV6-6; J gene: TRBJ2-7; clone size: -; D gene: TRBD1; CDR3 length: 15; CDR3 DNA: TGTGCCAGCAGTACCGCCGGGACAGACATCTACGAGCAGTACTTC; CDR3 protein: CASSTAGTDIYEQYF
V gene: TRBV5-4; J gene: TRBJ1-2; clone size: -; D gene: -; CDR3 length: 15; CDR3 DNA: TGTGCCAGCAGCCCTCGGACGGGAAATGACTATGGCTACACCTTC; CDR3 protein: CASSPRTGNDYGYTF
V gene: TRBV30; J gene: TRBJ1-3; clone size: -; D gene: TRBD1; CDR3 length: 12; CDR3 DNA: TGTGCCTGGGACAGGGAGGGAAACACCATATATTTT; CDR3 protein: CAWDREGNTIYF
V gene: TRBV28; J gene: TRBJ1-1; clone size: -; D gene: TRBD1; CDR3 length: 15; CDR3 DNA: TGTGCCAGCAGTCTTACAGGGGCGGGAGGCACTGAAGCTTTCTTT; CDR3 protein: CASSLTGAGGTEAFF
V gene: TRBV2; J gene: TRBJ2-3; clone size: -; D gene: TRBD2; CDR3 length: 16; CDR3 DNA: TGTGCCAGCAACCAGGGCGGGGGAATCGGGGCAGATACGCAGTATTTT; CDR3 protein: CASNQGGGIGADTQYF
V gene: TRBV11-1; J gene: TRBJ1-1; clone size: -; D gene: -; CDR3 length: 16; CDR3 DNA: TGTGCCAGCAGCTTTCAAGGGGCAGAGGGGGACACTGAAGCTTTCTTT; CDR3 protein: CASSFQGAEGDTEAFF
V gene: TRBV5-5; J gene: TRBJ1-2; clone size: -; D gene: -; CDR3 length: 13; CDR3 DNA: TGTGCCAGCAGCTTGGGCAGGCCCTATGGCTACACCTTC; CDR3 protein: CASSLGRPYGYTF
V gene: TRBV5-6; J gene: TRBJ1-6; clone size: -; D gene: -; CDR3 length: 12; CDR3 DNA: TGTGCCAGCAGGGCGTATAATTCACCCCTCCACTTT; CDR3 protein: CASRAYNSPLHF
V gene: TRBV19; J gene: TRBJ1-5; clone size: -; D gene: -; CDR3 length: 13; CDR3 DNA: TGTGCCAGTAGTATCATGGAGAATCAGCCCCAGCATTTT; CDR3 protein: CASSIMENQPQHF
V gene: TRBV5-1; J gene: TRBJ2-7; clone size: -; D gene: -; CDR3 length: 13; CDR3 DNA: TGCGCCAGCAGCTTAGCGGGTTCCCTCGAGCAGTACTTC; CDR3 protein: CASSLAGSLEQYF
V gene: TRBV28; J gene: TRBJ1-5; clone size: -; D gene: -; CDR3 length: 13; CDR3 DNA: TGTGCCAGCAGTTTAATGCGACGGCAGCCCCAGCATTTT; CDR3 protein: CASSLMRRQPQHF
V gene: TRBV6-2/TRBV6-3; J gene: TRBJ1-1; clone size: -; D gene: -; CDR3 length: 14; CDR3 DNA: TGTGCCAGCAGTCTCCGCATGGGGCCGACTGAAGCTTTCTTT; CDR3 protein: CASSLRMGPTEAFF
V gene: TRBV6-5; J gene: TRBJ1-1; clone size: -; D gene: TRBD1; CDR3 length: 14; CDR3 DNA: TGTGCCAGCAGTTCAGGACAGGGCAACACTGAAGCTTTCTTT; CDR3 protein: CASSSGQGNTEAFF
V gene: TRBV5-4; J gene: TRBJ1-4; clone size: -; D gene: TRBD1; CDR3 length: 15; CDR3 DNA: TGTGCCAGCAGCATCGACAGGGCAACTAATGAAAAACTGTTTTTT; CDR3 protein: CASSIDRATNEKLFF